The clone carrying this T cell receptor (beta chain) has ten or more counts. The antigen remains unidentified. The data were obtained in a study of T cell repertoires in cytomegalovirus infection. For the study at large: Public TCR beta signature analysis indicated the presence of both CMV infection and matching HLA type. General study results and limits: Dominating the ex vivo response were HLA-C-restricted CMV-specific TCR beta clonotypes. Adding up the frequency of public TCR beta families identified people who carried CMV plus the relevant HLA.

This CDR3 comprises 18 residues. The ends lost 7 bases at V and 6 bases at J; junction bases unmatched: 19. From germline, CDR1 is SEHNR and CDR2 FQNEAQ (reference sequence). TCRdb reanalysed the reads using MiXCR and keeps one entry per CDR3 protein. The profile shows about 230,000 distinct CDR3 sequences, under 25% of them singletons. The receptor was isolated from a human donor in good health (CMV status not recorded). Some clones in this sample may be carry-over from other donors' samples. The chain combines TRBV7-9 with TRBJ2-3; 10 bases agree with TRBD2. The sequencing input was CD8+ T cells from PBMCs. CDR3 in DNA: TGTGCCAGCACCACAGTAGCGGGGGGCCCAGGACGATCGGATACGCAGTATTTT. Its translation: CASTTVAGGPGRSDTQYF.